What follows is one T cell receptor beta chain and its context. Its target is unknown. This specimen belongs to a study of cytomegalovirus exposure and HLA in healthy donors. The data were produced by immunoSEQ multiplex PCR, yet TCRdb's version contains in-frame clones alone and is incomplete. This repertoire shows tens of thousands of clones, roughly nine tenths found once; its top ten account for about 3%. Whole-study results and caveats: There were some 150 TCR beta chains listed as cytomegalovirus-associated.

The donors were members of the validation cohort comprising 120 subjects, separate from the approximately 630-subject first cohort. Germline assignment: CDR1 SGHRS and CDR2 YFSETQ. Deletions cut 4 bases from V and 4 bases from J, with 6 bases between. The CDR3 runs 12 residues. Sequencing input: PBMCs. The chain links TRBV5-1 to TRBJ2-1; D gene ambiguous. This TCR came from a man between 18 and 29 years old in good health and CMV-seronegative. DNA for the CDR3: TGCGCCAGCAGCCCTAGGTACAATGAGCAGTTCTTC. Residues: CASSPRYNEQFF.